The 19 T cell receptor beta chains below were found in one sample sequenced in a study of Graves' ophthalmopathy and Graves' hyperthyroidism. The authors amplified TCR beta CDR3 regions, and they did so from RNA transcripts for repertoire sequencing. RT-PCR was first run with HTBI primers, then multiplex PCR in a second round. TCRdb recomputed calls from the multiplex PCR reads with MiXCR, one row per CDR3 protein. The sample includes about 400,000 distinct CDR3 sequences, under 25% seen only once; the top ten take more than 2.5%. Sequenced input: peripheral blood. These receptors were obtained from a woman under 30 with stable Graves' hyperthyroidism.

This clonotype has a count of ten or more. The V gene is TRBV2, the J gene TRBJ1-5, with D uncertain. V gave up 3 bases and J gave up 2 bases, with 14 bases separating them. This CDR3 region has 16 residues. Per the germline V gene, CDR1 is SNHLY and CDR2 is FYNNEI. CDR3: CASSEIRRKGNQPQHF. The DNA of the CDR3 is TGTGCCAGCAGTGAGATTCGGCGAAAGGGCAATCAGCCCCAGCATTTT.

This clonotype has at least ten counts. J is TRBJ2-5 and V is TRBV12-3 or TRBV12-4, with TRBD2 matching over 7 bases. V lost 5 bases to trimming and J lost 2 bases; unmatched junction nucleotides: 8. CDR3 size: 15 residues. This CDR3 is CASSRGGVGQETQYF. The CDR3 bases are TGTGCCAGCAGTCGTGGGGGGGTTGGACAAGAGACCCAGTACTTC.

The sample holds many counts of this clonotype. The chain joins TRBV30 to TRBJ1-5; tentative D call: TRBD1 (5 bases). The CDR3 consists of 17 residues. V was clipped by 3 bases and J by 0 bases, with 18 bases between them. The germline V gene has CDR1 GTSNPN and CDR2 SVGIG (reference sequence). The CDR3, as DNA: TGTGCCTGGAGCGCCGACCGGGACTTTTATAGCAATCAGCCCCAGCATTTT. Amino acid sequence: CAWSADRDFYSNQPQHF. Together with reference TRBV30 and TRBJ1-5, the CDR3 gives the full variable domain: SQTIHQWPATLVQPVGSPLSLECTVEGTSNPNLYWYRQAAGRGLQLLFYSVGIGQISSEVPQNLSASRPQDRQFILSSKKLLLSDSGFYLCAWSADRDFYSNQPQHFGDGTRLSIL.

In its sample, this clonotype was seen many times. The CDR3 protein is CATSNSYQETQYF. The CDR3 nucleotides are TGTGCCACCAGCAACTCGTACCAAGAGACCCAGTACTTC. The chain is built from TRBV15 and TRBJ2-5; unclear D gene. The CDR3 sequence is 13 residues long. The germline V and J ends were trimmed by 4 bases and 0 bases, with 6 bases remaining between them. Per germline, CDR1 LNHNV and CDR2 YYDKDF (reference sequence).

This clonotype was observed a handful of times. V and J are TRBV11-2 and TRBJ1-1; no clear D gene. With 1 base removed from V and 0 bases from J, the gap between germline ends came to 15 bases. CDR1 and CDR2 (germline): SGHAT, FQNNGV. The CDR3 length is 17 residues. Here the CDR3 DNA reads TGTGCCAGCAGCTTAGTACCCCGTTCTGTTATGAACACTGAAGCTTTCTTT. The encoded protein is CASSLVPRSVMNTEAFF.

This clonotype was detected ten times or more. The gene calls are TRBV5-1 and TRBJ2-7, with TRBD2 matching over 8 bases. From germline, CDR1 is SGHRS and CDR2 YFSETQ. This CDR3 has 15 amino acids. V dropped 1 base and J dropped 3; count of bases not matched to a gene: 6. CDR3 bases: TGCGCCAGCAGCTTGTCGGCTAGCGGGTTCTACGAGCAGTACTTC. Protein product: CASSLSASGFYEQYF.

The V and J genes are TRBV30 and TRBJ1-1, with a possible D match to TRBD1 (6 bases). Germline values: CDR1 GTSNPN, CDR2 SVGIG (reference sequence). V was pared by 3 bases and J by 0 bases, with 8 bases between. The CDR3 runs 13 residues. CDR3 amino acids: CAWSRDMNTEAFF. The CDR3 DNA is TGTGCCTGGAGCAGGGACATGAACACTGAAGCTTTCTTT. Together with reference TRBV30 and TRBJ1-1, the CDR3 gives the full variable domain: SQTIHQWPATLVQPVGSPLSLECTVEGTSNPNLYWYRQAAGRGLQLLFYSVGIGQISSEVPQNLSASRPQDRQFILSSKKLLLSDSGFYLCAWSRDMNTEAFFGQGTRLTVV.

V gene TRBV2 combines with J gene TRBJ2-7; 12 bases are shared with TRBD2. The germline CDR1 and CDR2 sequences are SNHLY and FYNNEI. The CDR3 consists of 14 residues. V was pared by 7 bases and J by 3 bases, with 4 bases of the junction left unmatched. The DNA for the CDR3 is TGTGCCAGCATAGGACTAGCGGGACACTACGAGCAGTACTTC. It encodes CASIGLAGHYEQYF.

This clonotype was recorded many times. The chain couples TRBV6-5 to TRBJ1-1; D remains unclear. Germline CDR1 MNHEY, CDR2 SVGAGI. CDR3 length: 16 amino acids. V lost 6 bases, J lost 4 bases, and 21 bases lay in between. CDR3: CASRPLLGRRSTEAFF. The CDR3 bases are TGTGCCAGCAGACCCCTTCTTGGGAGGCGAAGCACTGAAGCTTTCTTT.

The sample holds many counts of this clonotype. The chain employs TRBV7-9 and TRBJ2-7, with D possibly matching TRBD1 (5 bases). Trimming left V 2 bases short and J 3 bases short, with 11 bases between. Germline V gene lookup returns CDR1 SEHNR and CDR2 FQNEAQ (reference sequence). The CDR3 is 14 residues long. CDR3 residues: CASSLPYRSYEQYF. CDR3 nucleotide sequence: TGTGCCAGCAGCTTACCCTACAGGAGCTACGAGCAGTACTTC. Filled out from reference TRBV7-9 and TRBJ2-7, the complete variable domain reads DTGVSQNPRHKITKRGQNVTFRCDPISEHNRLYWYRQTLGQGPEFLTYFQNEAQLEKSRLLSDRFSAERPKGSFSTLEIQRTEQGDSAMYLCASSLPYRSYEQYFGPGTRLTVT.

This clonotype has at least ten counts. A read error may explain this, as a much larger clone is one base away. V is TRBV11-2 and J is TRBJ2-5, with TRBD1 identical over 7 bases. V shed 4 bases and J 3 bases; nucleotides not matched to a gene: 2. The V gene's germline CDR1 is SGHAT and CDR2 FQNNGV. The CDR3 is 13 residues long. CDR3 sequence: CASSSTGKETQYF. CDR3 bases: TGTGCCAGCAGCTCGACAGGGAAAGAGACCCAGTACTTC.

Only a few counts were recorded for this clonotype. This sequence joins TRBV28 and TRBJ2-5; tentatively, D is TRBD2 (5 bases). There are 16 residues in the CDR3. Germline CDR1 is MDHEN and CDR2 is SYDVKM. Trimming took 7 bases from V and 5 from J, leaving 23 bases between them. Written as DNA, the CDR3 is TGTGCCAGCAATCCTCTTCTAACGGGGAGAGGGGAGACCCAGTACTTC. Translation: CASNPLLTGRGETQYF. Complete variable domain (other parts from reference TRBV28 and TRBJ2-5): DVKVTQSSRYLVKRTGEKVFLECVQDMDHENMFWYRQDPGLGLRLIYFSYDVKMKEKGDIPEGYSVSREKKERFSLILESASTNQTSMYLCASNPLLTGRGETQYFGPGTRLLVL.

This clonotype came up many times. The rearrangement links TRBV6-1 to TRBJ2-5; no clear D. The V gene's germline CDR1 is MNHNS and CDR2 SASEGT. The V and J ends lost 7 bases and 9 bases respectively, with 15 bases between them. CDR3 length equals 12 residues. The CDR3 sequence is CASMVAPRAQYF. CDR3 sequence (DNA): TGTGCCAGCATGGTAGCCCCACGAGCCCAGTACTTC.

This clonotype was counted many times. The V call is TRBV6-5, the J call TRBJ1-1; D ambiguous. This CDR3 contains 14 residues. CDR1 is MNHEY and CDR2 is SVGAGI in the germline V gene. V lost 2 bases, J lost 0 bases, and 7 bases lay in between. CDR3 nucleotide sequence: TGTGCCAGCAGTTACGGCAGCATGAACACTGAAGCTTTCTTT. Residues: CASSYGSMNTEAFF.

The V call is TRBV15, the J call TRBJ2-7; D call uncertain. CDR1 is LNHNV and CDR2 is YYDKDF in the germline V gene (reference sequence). The V end was cut by 0 bases, the J end by 3 bases, with 6 bases between. The CDR3 sequence is 13 residues long. The chain's CDR3 is CATSRDTFYEQYF. The CDR3 region has the DNA TGTGCCACCAGCAGAGACACCTTCTACGAGCAGTACTTC.

This clonotype was picked up a small number of times. Just one base apart from a much larger clone, this may be a read error. This chain connects TRBV11-2 to TRBJ2-5; 7 bases are a match to TRBD1. The CDR3 runs 16 residues. Germline assignment: CDR1 SGHAT and CDR2 FQNNGV. For the CDR3, the DNA is TGTGCCATCAGCTCGACAGGGTTGGCTGATCAAGAGACCCAGTACTTC. It codes for CAISSTGLADQETQYF.

The rearrangement joins TRBV6-4 to TRBJ1-2; 9 bases are shared with TRBD1. With 6 bases clipped from V and 8 bases from J, the junction kept 10 bases outside the gene matches. Germline assignment: CDR1 MRHNA and CDR2 SNTAGT. This CDR3 has 14 residues. The CDR3 DNA reads TGTGCCAGCAGACCTGGACAGGGGATAGAGGGCTACACCTTC. Encoded protein: CASRPGQGIEGYTF.

This clonotype was seen at least ten times. For the CDR3, the DNA is TGCGCCAGCAGCTTGGTGCCAGGGGACGGCTACACCTTC. Its translation: CASSLVPGDGYTF. The gene calls are TRBV5-1 and TRBJ1-2; a possible D gene is TRBD1 (6 bases). With 0 bases removed from V and 8 bases from J, the gap between germline ends came to 11 bases. This CDR3 is 13 amino acids long. Germline loops: CDR1 SGHRS, CDR2 YFSETQ.

There are many counts of this clonotype. The rearrangement uses TRBV15 and TRBJ2-5; 7 nucleotides agree with TRBD2. This CDR3 has 12 amino acids. CDR1 LNHNV and CDR2 YYDKDF come from the germline V gene (reference sequence). With 8 bases clipped from V and 4 bases from J, the junction kept 4 bases outside the gene matches. The CDR3: CATRLAGETQYF. CDR3 sequence (DNA): TGTGCCACCCGACTAGCCGGAGAGACCCAGTACTTC.